Sequencing of this TCR beta chain was carried out in a study of CXCR3-negative and CXCR3-positive naive CD8 T cells. Sorting was done in triplicate for each CD8+ T cell subset (300,000 cells each). CDR1 is MNHNY and CDR2 is SVGAGI in the germline V gene (reference sequence). The CDR3 covers 14 residues. UMI-labeled 5' RACE TRB cDNA libraries were prepared from the cells. Each CDR3 protein gets one entry in TCRdb, which reprocessed the 5' RACE reads and gives no DNA. In total, the table holds around 110,000 distinct CDR3 sequences. Study results and limitations: Comparison of naive cells showed more hydrophobic TRB CDR3s in CXCR3-positive than in CXCR3-negative naive cells.

To note about this clonotype: What it binds is not known.

The source of this sequence is a human donor in good health. Some clones in this sample may be carry-over from other donors' samples. Sequencing input: naive CXCR3+ CD8+ T cells from blood. Subset meaning: CD45RO-CCR7+CD27+CD95- naive CD8+ T cells expressing CXCR3 (TNR3+). The rearrangement joins TRBV6-6 to TRBJ2-5. This CDR3 reads CASSYSLGSETQYF.